This is a list of T cell receptor beta chains from one sample in a study of cytomegalovirus exposure and HLA in healthy donors. Profiled with immunoSEQ multiplex PCR; TCRdb holds only in-frame clones, not every one. The repertoire table contains 130,000 or so clones. The sequencing input was PBMCs. Every receptor here comes from a man younger than 35 in good health and CMV-seronegative. Each CDR3 is given with its conserved first and last residue.

v_gene	j_gene	CDR3aa
TRBV5-1	.	CASSFRGNDEQYF
TRBV7-2	TRBJ1-1	CASRQNMGSGTEAFF
TRBV7-6	TRBJ2-7	CASSLVGQGSYEQYF
TRBV10-3	TRBJ1-1	CAIRGQRGKLRNTEAFF
TRBV19	TRBJ1-4	CASRNLQGGEEKLFF
TRBV27	TRBJ1-5	CASSSRGANQPQHF
TRBV5-6	TRBJ2-3	CASSLAGFSTDTQYF
TRBV7-2	TRBJ1-5	CASSLQGSSNQPQHF
TRBV18	TRBJ1-2	CASSPFVREASSIGYTF
TRBV19	TRBJ1-6	CASGPTGTGPSPLHF
TRBV4-3	TRBJ2-7	CASSQGLRGVDEQYF
TRBV21-1	TRBJ2-7	CASSKVRTPDDEQYF
TRBV10-3	TRBJ2-7	CAITAGDSYEQYF
TRBV4-3	TRBJ1-5	CASSQEWGYNQPQHF
TRBV6-5	TRBJ1-2	CASSLLGGYYGYTF
TRBV9	TRBJ2-1	CASSMRKNEQFF
TRBV11-2	TRBJ2-1	CASTPRWSSYNEQFF
TRBV7-9	TRBJ1-2	CASSSRRQGLLHGYTF
TRBV4-3	TRBJ1-3	CASSRDRVISGNTIYF
TRBV19	TRBJ2-3	CASKRDSVTDTQYF
TRBV6-4	TRBJ2-6	CASSDPPGTGGSGANVLTF
TRBV7-9	TRBJ2-3	CASSLRRMGGATDTQYF
TRBV7-7	TRBJ2-3	CASSLTRGQGPDTQYF
TRBV4-1	TRBJ2-7	CASSLRQVQDEQYF
TRBV5-1	TRBJ2-3	CASSLQGGRAGDTQYF
TRBV2	TRBJ2-5	CASSPSETQYF
TRBV29-1	TRBJ2-4	CSVAKGTASDIQYF
TRBV30	TRBJ2-7	CARRDLKSSYEQYF
TRBV4-1	TRBJ2-7	CASSLLSTSSYEQYF
TRBV18	TRBJ1-2	CASSPRHRGRSYTF
TRBV5-4	TRBJ2-1	CASSLQGSEDEQFF
TRBV7-3	TRBJ2-3	CASSYTGGDSQTQYF
TRBV5-4	TRBJ2-2	CASSSGLATDGELFF
TRBV12-5	TRBJ2-7	CASSPAGAQENEQYF
TRBV5-4	TRBJ2-3	CASRGGGGEGDTQYF
TRBV7-8	TRBJ2-7	CASRTSGRSYEQYF
TRBV19	TRBJ1-5	CASRQLQGSGNQPQHF
TRBV27	TRBJ1-1	CASSVHFQGVRSAEAFF
TRBV19	TRBJ2-7	CASRTSGQVVYEQYF
TRBV19	TRBJ2-3	CASSIGLGMDTQYF
TRBV5-1	TRBJ2-2	CASCLYGVAVTGELFF
TRBV29-1	TRBJ2-7	CSVLYGYEQYF
TRBV14	TRBJ2-3	CASSQGGLAVLPSTDTQYF
TRBV5-1	TRBJ2-3	CASSWTSGSGKDTQYF
TRBV5-1	TRBJ1-4	CASRFSGSEKLFF